The clone carrying this T cell receptor (beta chain) has ten or more counts. Its antigen is as yet unknown. This sample is part of a study of T-cell reconstitution after alpha-beta-depleted transplantation in children. General study findings and limits: Where alpha-beta T cells came from about two months after transplant was reportedly several hundred expanded graft clones. By one year post-transplant, T-cell counts and diversity largely arose from T cells that were newly produced.

Preparing the TCRbeta library involved the use of unique molecular identifiers. From the PCR reads, TCRdb called clonotypes with MiXCR, one entry per CDR3 protein. The sample has about 50,000 distinct CDR3 sequences; approximately 6% are singletons. The sequence was obtained from a female patient younger than 10 who had a stem cell transplant for aplastic anemia, so the T cells may come from the graft donor. Material: PBMCs, mostly from graft donor cells, obtained 60 days after TCRalphabeta/CD19-depleted stem cell transplant.

The CDR3 coding sequence is TGTGCCAGCAGTTCCTCCCCCCCAAGAAAACTGTTTTTT. Protein sequence: CASSSSPPRKLFF. This chain connects TRBV12-3 or TRBV12-4 to TRBJ1-4; D remains unclear. CDR3 size: 13 residues. V was clipped by 4 bases and J by 10 bases, with 13 bases between them.